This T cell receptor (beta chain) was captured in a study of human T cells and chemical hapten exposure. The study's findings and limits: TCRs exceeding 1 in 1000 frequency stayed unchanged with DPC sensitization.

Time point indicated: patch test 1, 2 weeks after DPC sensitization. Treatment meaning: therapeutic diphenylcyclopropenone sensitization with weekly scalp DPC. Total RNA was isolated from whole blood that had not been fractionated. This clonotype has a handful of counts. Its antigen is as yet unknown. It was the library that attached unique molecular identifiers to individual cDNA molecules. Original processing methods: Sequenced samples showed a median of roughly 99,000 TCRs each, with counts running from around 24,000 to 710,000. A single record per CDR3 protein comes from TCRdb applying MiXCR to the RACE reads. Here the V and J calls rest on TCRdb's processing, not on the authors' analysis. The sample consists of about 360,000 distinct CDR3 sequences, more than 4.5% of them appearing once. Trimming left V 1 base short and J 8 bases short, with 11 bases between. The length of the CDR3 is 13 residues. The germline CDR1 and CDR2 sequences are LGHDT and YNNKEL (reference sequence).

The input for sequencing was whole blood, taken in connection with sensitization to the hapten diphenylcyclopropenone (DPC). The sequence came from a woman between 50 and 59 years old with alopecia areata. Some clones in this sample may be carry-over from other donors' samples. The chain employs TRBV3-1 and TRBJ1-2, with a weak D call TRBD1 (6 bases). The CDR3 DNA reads TGTGCCAGCAGCCAAGGGGGGGCCAAAGGCTACACCTTC. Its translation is CASSQGGAKGYTF.